This is a list of T cell receptor beta chains from one sample in a study of cytomegalovirus exposure and HLA in healthy donors. Clones were sequenced by immunoSEQ multiplex PCR, and TCRdb holds only the in-frame ones, with some missing. The sample holds just under 150,000 clones, around 90% seen once. Sequencing was carried out using PBMCs. The source of these receptors is a man between 18 and 35 years old in good health and CMV-seropositive. Both conserved end residues are part of each CDR3. The D gene is left open where the match is weak. Clone size, where shown, is once, few, many, or a class for clones that have expanded.

abundance: NA
v_gene: TRBV18
j_gene: TRBJ1-1
d_gene: NA
CDR3aa: CASTLAENTEAFF
CDR3nt: TGTGCCAGCACCCTGGCGGAGAACACTGAAGCTTTCTTT

abundance: once
v_gene: TRBV14
j_gene: TRBJ1-2
d_gene: TRBD1
CDR3aa: CASSPPDRDYGYTF
CDR3nt: TGTGCCAGCAGCCCGCCGGACAGGGACTATGGCTACACCTTC

abundance: NA
v_gene: TRBV30
j_gene: TRBJ2-7
d_gene: TRBD1
CDR3aa: CAWGTGLSYEQYF
CDR3nt: TGTGCCTGGGGGACAGGGCTTTCCTACGAGCAGTACTTC

abundance: NA
v_gene: TRBV29-1
j_gene: TRBJ1-3
d_gene: NA
CDR3aa: CSVELASRASGNTIYF
CDR3nt: TGCAGCGTTGAACTAGCATCAAGGGCCTCTGGAAACACCATATATTTT

abundance: NA
v_gene: TRBV7-2
j_gene: TRBJ1-3
d_gene: NA
CDR3aa: CASSPGGRERGNTIYF
CDR3nt: TGTGCCAGCAGCCCGGGGGGACGGGAGAGGGGAAACACCATATATTTT

abundance: NA
v_gene: TRBV28
j_gene: TRBJ1-4
d_gene: TRBD1
CDR3aa: CASSSTGTGGEKLFF
CDR3nt: TGTGCCAGCAGCTCAACAGGGACAGGAGGAGAAAAACTGTTTTTT

abundance: once
v_gene: TRBV5-1
j_gene: TRBJ2-7
d_gene: NA
CDR3aa: CASSLALTDYEQYF
CDR3nt: TGCGCCAGCAGCTTGGCCCTTACAGATTACGAGCAGTACTTC

abundance: NA
v_gene: TRBV4-1
j_gene: TRBJ1-2
d_gene: NA
CDR3aa: CASSQERTDNYGYTF
CDR3nt: TGCGCCAGCAGCCAAGAGAGGACAGATAACTATGGCTACACCTTC

abundance: once
v_gene: TRBV6-5
j_gene: TRBJ2-7
d_gene: NA
CDR3aa: CASSYTYQSYEQYF
CDR3nt: TGTGCCAGCAGTTATACATACCAATCCTACGAGCAGTACTTC

abundance: NA
v_gene: TRBV7-3
j_gene: TRBJ2-5
d_gene: TRBD2
CDR3aa: CASSLRGGETQYF
CDR3nt: TGTGCCAGCAGCTTAAGGGGGGGAGAGACCCAGTACTTC

abundance: NA
v_gene: TRBV18
j_gene: TRBJ1-1
d_gene: NA
CDR3aa: CASSPGATQLGSFF
CDR3nt: TGTGCCAGCTCACCAGGGGCGACCCAGCTCGGATCTTTCTTT

abundance: NA
v_gene: TRBV28
j_gene: TRBJ1-5
d_gene: TRBD1
CDR3aa: CASTTGGPVGNQPQHF
CDR3nt: TGTGCCAGCACCACAGGGGGTCCGGTGGGCAATCAGCCCCAGCATTTT

abundance: NA
v_gene: TRBV19
j_gene: TRBJ2-5
d_gene: TRBD2
CDR3aa: CASSSGGAGETQYF
CDR3nt: TGTGCCAGCAGCAGCGGGGGGGCCGGAGAGACCCAGTACTTC

abundance: NA
v_gene: TRBV28
j_gene: TRBJ1-5
d_gene: NA
CDR3aa: CASSFGLGAQPQHF
CDR3nt: TGTGCCAGCAGTTTTGGTTTGGGGGCACAGCCCCAGCATTTT

abundance: NA
v_gene: TRBV19
j_gene: TRBJ1-2
d_gene: NA
CDR3aa: CASSPGGGVGYGYTF
CDR3nt: TGTGCCAGTAGCCCCGGCGGGGGGGTAGGGTATGGCTACACCTTC

abundance: NA
v_gene: TRBV10-2
j_gene: TRBJ2-3
d_gene: NA
CDR3aa: CASKGGSTDTQYF
CDR3nt: TGCGCCAGCAAAGGCGGGAGCACAGATACGCAGTATTTT

abundance: NA
v_gene: TRBV25-1
j_gene: TRBJ2-1
d_gene: TRBD1
CDR3aa: CASSARQGDTYNEQFF
CDR3nt: TGTGCCAGCAGTGCCCGACAGGGGGATACCTACAATGAGCAGTTCTTC

abundance: NA
v_gene: TRBV29-1
j_gene: TRBJ2-2
d_gene: NA
CDR3aa: CSVVEQGATGELFF
CDR3nt: TGCAGCGTTGTGGAACAAGGAGCCACCGGGGAGCTGTTTTTT

abundance: NA
v_gene: TRBV15
j_gene: TRBJ2-7
d_gene: TRBD2
CDR3aa: CATSRGTSGSSYEQYF
CDR3nt: TGTGCCACCAGCAGGGGGACTAGCGGGAGCTCCTACGAGCAGTACTTC

abundance: NA
v_gene: TRBV5-1
j_gene: TRBJ1-3
d_gene: NA
CDR3aa: CASRPPGSGNTIYF
CDR3nt: TGCGCCAGCAGACCTCCCGGTTCTGGAAACACCATATATTTT

abundance: NA
v_gene: TRBV10-1
j_gene: TRBJ2-2
d_gene: NA
CDR3aa: CASTGVPNTGELFF
CDR3nt: TGCGCCAGCACGGGGGTGCCGAACACCGGGGAGCTGTTTTTT

abundance: few
v_gene: TRBV6-5
j_gene: TRBJ1-2
d_gene: NA
CDR3aa: CASSYWGGGYTF
CDR3nt: TGTGCCAGCAGTTACTGGGGGGGTGGCTACACCTTC

abundance: NA
v_gene: TRBV15
j_gene: TRBJ1-1
d_gene: NA
CDR3aa: CATSRGRGSTEAFF
CDR3nt: TGTGCCACCAGCAGAGGTCGGGGGAGCACTGAAGCTTTCTTT

abundance: NA
v_gene: TRBV6-1
j_gene: TRBJ1-5
d_gene: NA
CDR3aa: CTQGREPQHF
CDR3nt: TGTACTCAGGGGCGGGAGCCCCAGCATTTT

abundance: NA
v_gene: TRBV6-4
j_gene: TRBJ2-3
d_gene: TRBD2
CDR3aa: CASSDSGGGTDTQYF
CDR3nt: TGTGCCAGCAGTGACTCGGGAGGGGGCACAGATACGCAGTATTTT

abundance: NA
v_gene: TRBV19
j_gene: TRBJ2-3
d_gene: TRBD2
CDR3aa: CASSRALAGGTDTQYF
CDR3nt: TGTGCCAGTAGTAGGGCCCTAGCGGGGGGAACAGATACGCAGTATTTT

abundance: NA
v_gene: TRBV14
j_gene: TRBJ1-1
d_gene: NA
CDR3aa: CASSQAYELSTEAFF
CDR3nt: TGTGCCAGCAGCCAAGCTTATGAGTTGTCCACTGAAGCTTTCTTT

abundance: NA
v_gene: TRBV29-1
j_gene: TRBJ1-2
d_gene: NA
CDR3aa: CSVVISTDLNYGYTF
CDR3nt: TGCAGCGTTGTGATCTCGACAGACCTTAACTATGGCTACACCTTC

abundance: NA
v_gene: TRBV11-2
j_gene: TRBJ1-5
d_gene: TRBD1
CDR3aa: CASSSQGVNQPQHF
CDR3nt: TGTGCCAGCAGCTCCCAGGGGGTCAATCAGCCCCAGCATTTT

abundance: NA
v_gene: TRBV5-1
j_gene: TRBJ2-5
d_gene: NA
CDR3aa: CASSNQGLETQYF
CDR3nt: TGCGCCAGCAGCAATCAGGGACTAGAGACCCAGTACTTC

abundance: NA
v_gene: TRBV6-1
j_gene: TRBJ1-5
d_gene: NA
CDR3aa: CASSEVHYSNQPQHF
CDR3nt: TGTGCCAGCAGTGAAGTACACTATAGCAATCAGCCCCAGCATTTT

abundance: NA
v_gene: TRBV13
j_gene: TRBJ1-2
d_gene: NA
CDR3aa: CASSFGQTVYGYTF
CDR3nt: TGTGCCAGCAGCTTTGGGCAGACAGTATATGGCTACACCTTC

abundance: NA
v_gene: TRBV19
j_gene: TRBJ1-5
d_gene: NA
CDR3aa: CASSILTGRDSNQPQHF
CDR3nt: TGTGCCAGTAGTATACTGACAGGTAGGGATAGCAATCAGCCCCAGCATTTT

abundance: NA
v_gene: TRBV6-6
j_gene: TRBJ1-1
d_gene: NA
CDR3aa: CASRSRSTEAFF
CDR3nt: TGTGCCAGCAGATCCCGGAGCACTGAAGCTTTCTTT

abundance: NA
v_gene: TRBV7-2
j_gene: TRBJ2-1
d_gene: NA
CDR3aa: CASSFGGGYNEQFF
CDR3nt: TGTGCCAGCAGCTTTGGCGGCGGCTACAATGAGCAGTTCTTC

abundance: NA
v_gene: TRBV11-3
j_gene: TRBJ1-1
d_gene: NA
CDR3aa: CASSLVGGTEAFF
CDR3nt: TGTGCCAGCAGCTTAGTTGGAGGAACTGAAGCTTTCTTT

abundance: once
v_gene: TRBV28
j_gene: TRBJ1-2
d_gene: NA
CDR3aa: CASSLGGVTGYTF
CDR3nt: TGTGCCAGCAGTTTAGGGGGGGTCACTGGCTACACCTTC

abundance: once
v_gene: TRBV7-2
j_gene: TRBJ1-2
d_gene: NA
CDR3aa: CASSPTGGFYGYTF
CDR3nt: TGTGCCAGCAGCCCCACTGGGGGGTTCTATGGCTACACCTTC

abundance: NA
v_gene: TRBV4-1
j_gene: TRBJ1-2
d_gene: NA
CDR3aa: CASSQEPTAAYGYTF
CDR3nt: TGCGCCAGCAGCCAAGAACCCACGGCAGCGTATGGCTACACCTTC

abundance: few
v_gene: TRBV7-9
j_gene: TRBJ2-7
d_gene: TRBD1
CDR3aa: CASSLRDRGLEQYF
CDR3nt: TGTGCCAGCAGCCTTCGGGACAGGGGGCTCGAGCAGTACTTC

abundance: NA
v_gene: TRBV30
j_gene: TRBJ2-2
d_gene: TRBD1
CDR3aa: CAWSTETGGTGELFF
CDR3nt: TGTGCCTGGAGTACAGAGACAGGGGGCACCGGGGAGCTGTTTTTT

abundance: NA
v_gene: TRBV25-1
j_gene: TRBJ1-2
d_gene: NA
CDR3aa: CASSQDGLTGGYTF
CDR3nt: TGTGCCAGCAGTCAGGACGGCTTGACGGGGGGCTACACCTTC

abundance: NA
v_gene: TRBV10-3
j_gene: TRBJ1-3
d_gene: TRBD1
CDR3aa: CAISGGGPSSGNTIYF
CDR3nt: TGTGCCATCAGCGGAGGGGGCCCAAGCTCTGGAAACACCATATATTTT

abundance: NA
v_gene: TRBV6-6
j_gene: TRBJ1-1
d_gene: TRBD1
CDR3aa: CASSPPGGSLNTEAFF
CDR3nt: TGTGCCAGCAGTCCACCAGGGGGATCATTGAACACTGAAGCTTTCTTT

abundance: NA
v_gene: TRBV7-8
j_gene: TRBJ2-4
d_gene: NA
CDR3aa: CASSPPDRAQNIQYF
CDR3nt: TGTGCCAGCAGCCCTCCGGACAGAGCACAAAACATTCAGTACTTC

abundance: NA
v_gene: TRBV6-1
j_gene: TRBJ2-7
d_gene: NA
CDR3aa: CASSENGEAYEQYF
CDR3nt: TGTGCCAGCAGTGAAAATGGGGAGGCCTACGAGCAGTACTTC

abundance: NA
v_gene: TRBV19
j_gene: TRBJ2-1
d_gene: TRBD2
CDR3aa: CASSLRTSGIYNEQFF
CDR3nt: TGTGCCAGTAGTCTCCGGACTAGCGGGATTTACAATGAGCAGTTCTTC

abundance: NA
v_gene: TRBV28
j_gene: TRBJ2-7
d_gene: NA
CDR3aa: CASRDNEQYF
CDR3nt: TGTGCCAGCCGAGATAACGAGCAGTACTTC